The 4 T cell receptor beta chains listed next were all sequenced from one sample in a study of identical twins. TCRdb passed the 5' RACE reads through MiXCR, listing each CDR3 protein once. The data contain 350,000 to 600,000 distinct CDR3 sequences, 12% to 15% of them singletons. Another study also made use of these data, one on yellow fever vaccine responses in identical twins.

The specimen was CD4+ T cells sorted from blood. The receptors shown here come from a woman under 30 in good health.

This clonotype came up a few times. The V call is TRBV7-9, the J call TRBJ2-1; D is unclear. The CDR3 spans 13 residues. Germline CDR1 reads SEHNR; CDR2 reads FQNEAQ (reference sequence). V was shortened by 2 bases and J by 8 bases, with 10 bases between the two germline ends. The CDR3 here is CASSLTPQHEQFF. The DNA of the CDR3 is TGTGCCAGCAGCTTAACCCCTCAGCATGAGCAGTTCTTC.

The sample holds a few counts of this clonotype. CDR3 bases: TGTGCCAGCAGTCGCGGACAGGGAGTCGGGGAGCTGTTTTTT. This translates into CASSRGQGVGELFF. The V call is TRBV6-1, the J call TRBJ2-2; TRBD1 matches at 8 bases. Trimming removed 5 bases from V and 7 bases from J; junction bases left unmatched: 6. This CDR3 is 14 amino acids long. Germline-derived CDR1 and CDR2 are MNHNS and SASEGT.

The CDR3 DNA reads as TGCAGCGTTGATCAGAGAGGCTACACCTTC. Protein sequence: CSVDQRGYTF. The chain employs TRBV29-1 and TRBJ1-2; D call uncertain. The CDR3 spans 10 residues. The V end lost 3 bases, the J end lost 8 bases, and 7 bases lay between the germline ends. Per germline, CDR1 SQVTM and CDR2 ANQGSEA.

This chain's CDR3 is CASEPPLHF. The CDR3 coding sequence is TGTGCCAGCGAACCACCCCTCCACTTT. The genes are TRBV7-2 and TRBJ1-6, with D hard to call. The CDR3 is 9 amino acids. From germline, CDR1 is SGHTA and CDR2 FQGNSA. Trimming pared 8 bases from V and 11 bases from J, leaving 4 bases between.